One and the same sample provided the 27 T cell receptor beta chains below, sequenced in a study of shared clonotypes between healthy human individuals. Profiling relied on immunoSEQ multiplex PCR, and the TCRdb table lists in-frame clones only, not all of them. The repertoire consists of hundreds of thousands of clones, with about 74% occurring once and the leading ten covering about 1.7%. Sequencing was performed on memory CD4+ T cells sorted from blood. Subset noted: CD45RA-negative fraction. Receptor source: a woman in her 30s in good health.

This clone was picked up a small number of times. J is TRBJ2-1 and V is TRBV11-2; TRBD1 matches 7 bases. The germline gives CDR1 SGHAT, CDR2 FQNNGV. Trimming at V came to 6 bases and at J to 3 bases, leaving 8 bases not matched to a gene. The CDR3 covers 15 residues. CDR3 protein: CASSSGQGVYNEQFF. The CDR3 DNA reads TGTGCCAGCAGTTCCGGGCAGGGGGTCTACAATGAGCAGTTCTTC.

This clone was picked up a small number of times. CDR3 bases: TGTGCCAGCAGCTTCGGGACAATTGGAAACACCATATATTTT. It specifies CASSFGTIGNTIYF. This rearrangement joins TRBV7-8 to TRBJ1-3; a possible D gene is TRBD1 (6 bases). Germline V gene sequence: CDR1 SGHVS, CDR2 FQNEAQ. The CDR3 consists of 14 residues. The V end was cut by 3 bases, the J end by 3 bases, with 9 bases between.

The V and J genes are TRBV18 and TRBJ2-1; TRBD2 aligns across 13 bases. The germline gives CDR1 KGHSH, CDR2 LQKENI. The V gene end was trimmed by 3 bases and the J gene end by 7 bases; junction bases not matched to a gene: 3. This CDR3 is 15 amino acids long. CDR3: CASSPGTSGTNEQFF. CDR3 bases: TGTGCCAGCTCACCCGGGACTAGCGGGACAAATGAGCAGTTCTTC.

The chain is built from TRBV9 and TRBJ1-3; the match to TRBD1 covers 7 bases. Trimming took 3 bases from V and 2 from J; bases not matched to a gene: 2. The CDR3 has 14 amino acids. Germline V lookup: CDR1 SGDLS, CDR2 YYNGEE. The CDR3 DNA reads TGTGCCAGCAGCGCGGGGACAGCTGGAAACACCATATATTTT. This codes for CASSAGTAGNTIYF.

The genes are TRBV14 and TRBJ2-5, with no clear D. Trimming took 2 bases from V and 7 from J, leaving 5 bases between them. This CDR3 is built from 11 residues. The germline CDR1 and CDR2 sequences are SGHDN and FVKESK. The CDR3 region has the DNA TGTGCCAGCAGCCAATTTGCGACCCAGTACTTC. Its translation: CASSQFATQYF.

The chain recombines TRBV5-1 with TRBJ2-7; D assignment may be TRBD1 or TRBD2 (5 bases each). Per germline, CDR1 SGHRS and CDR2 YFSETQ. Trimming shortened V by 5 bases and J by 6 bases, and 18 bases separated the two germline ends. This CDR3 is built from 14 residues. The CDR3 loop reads CASRDSGTAFEQYF. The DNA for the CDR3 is TGCGCCAGCAGAGACTCAGGGACGGCTTTCGAGCAGTACTTC.

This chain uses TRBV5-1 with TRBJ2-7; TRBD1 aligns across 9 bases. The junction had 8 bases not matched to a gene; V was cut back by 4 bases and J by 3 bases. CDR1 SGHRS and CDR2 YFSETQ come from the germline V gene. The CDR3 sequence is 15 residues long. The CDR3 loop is CASSVTSGQGYEQYF. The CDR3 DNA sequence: TGCGCCAGCAGCGTAACCTCGGGACAGGGCTACGAGCAGTACTTC.

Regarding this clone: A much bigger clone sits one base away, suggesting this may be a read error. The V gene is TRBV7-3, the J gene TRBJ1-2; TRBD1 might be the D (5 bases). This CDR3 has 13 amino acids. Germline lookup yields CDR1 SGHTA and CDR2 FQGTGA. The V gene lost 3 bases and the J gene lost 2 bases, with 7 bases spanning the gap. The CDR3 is CASSFGGNYGYTF. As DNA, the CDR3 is TGTGCCAGCAGCTTCGGGGGGAACTATGGCTACACCTTC.

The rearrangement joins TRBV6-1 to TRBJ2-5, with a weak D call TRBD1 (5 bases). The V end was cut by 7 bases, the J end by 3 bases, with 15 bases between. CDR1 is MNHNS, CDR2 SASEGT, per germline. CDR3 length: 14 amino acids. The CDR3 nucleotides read TGTGCCAGCACCCCCTGGGGCGCAGAAGAGACCCAGTACTTC. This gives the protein CASTPWGAEETQYF.

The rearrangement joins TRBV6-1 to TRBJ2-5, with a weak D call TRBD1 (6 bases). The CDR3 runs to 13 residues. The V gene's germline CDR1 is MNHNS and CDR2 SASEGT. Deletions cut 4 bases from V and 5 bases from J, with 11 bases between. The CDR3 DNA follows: TGTGCCAGCAGTGTAAGACAGGCGGAGACCCAGTACTTC. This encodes CASSVRQAETQYF.

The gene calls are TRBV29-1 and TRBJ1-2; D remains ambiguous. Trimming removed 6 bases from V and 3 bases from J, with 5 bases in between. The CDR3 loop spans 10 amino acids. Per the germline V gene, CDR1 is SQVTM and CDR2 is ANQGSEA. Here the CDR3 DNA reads TGCAGCGTAGCGGACTATGGCTACACCTTC. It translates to CSVADYGYTF.

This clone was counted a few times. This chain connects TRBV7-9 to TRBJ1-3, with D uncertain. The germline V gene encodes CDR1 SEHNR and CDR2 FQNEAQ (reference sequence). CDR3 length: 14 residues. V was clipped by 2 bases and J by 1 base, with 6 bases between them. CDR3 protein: CASSLTRSGNTIYF. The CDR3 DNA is TGTGCCAGCAGCTTAACCCGGTCTGGAAACACCATATATTTT.

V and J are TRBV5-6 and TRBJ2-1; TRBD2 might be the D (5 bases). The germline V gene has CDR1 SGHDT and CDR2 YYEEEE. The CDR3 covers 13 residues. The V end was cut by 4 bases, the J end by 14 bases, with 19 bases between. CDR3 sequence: CASSPLDSLMEFF. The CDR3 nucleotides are TGTGCCAGCAGCCCCCTGGACTCCCTAATGGAGTTCTTC.

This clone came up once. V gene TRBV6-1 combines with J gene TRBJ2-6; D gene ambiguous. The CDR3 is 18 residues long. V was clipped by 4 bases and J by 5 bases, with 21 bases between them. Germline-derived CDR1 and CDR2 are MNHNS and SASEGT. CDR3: CASSGCTWEQSRANVLTF. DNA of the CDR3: TGTGCCAGCAGTGGGTGTACGTGGGAACAAAGTCGGGCCAACGTCCTGACTTTC.

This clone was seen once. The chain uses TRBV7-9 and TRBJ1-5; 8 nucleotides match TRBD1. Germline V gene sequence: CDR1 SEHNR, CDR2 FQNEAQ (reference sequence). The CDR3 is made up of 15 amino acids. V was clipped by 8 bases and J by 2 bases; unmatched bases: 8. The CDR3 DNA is TGTGCCAGCGGTAAAGGACAGGGAGGCAATCAGCCCCAGCATTTT. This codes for CASGKGQGGNQPQHF.

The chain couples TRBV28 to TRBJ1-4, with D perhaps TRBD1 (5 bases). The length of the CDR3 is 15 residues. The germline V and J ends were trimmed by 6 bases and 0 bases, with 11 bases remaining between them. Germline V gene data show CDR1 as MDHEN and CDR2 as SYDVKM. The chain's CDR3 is CASRLVGATNEKLFF. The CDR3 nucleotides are TGTGCCAGCAGGCTCGTGGGGGCAACTAATGAAAAACTGTTTTTT.

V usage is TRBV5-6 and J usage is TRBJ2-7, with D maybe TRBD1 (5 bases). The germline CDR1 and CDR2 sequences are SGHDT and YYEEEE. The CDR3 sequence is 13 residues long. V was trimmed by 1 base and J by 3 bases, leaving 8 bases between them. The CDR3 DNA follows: TGTGCCAGCAGCTTGTTGGACAACTACGAGCAGTACTTC. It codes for CASSLLDNYEQYF. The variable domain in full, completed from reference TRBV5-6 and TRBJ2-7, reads DAGVTQSPTHLIKTRGQQVTLRCSPKSGHDTVSWYQQALGQGPQFIFQYYEEEERQRGNFPDRFSGHQFPNYSSELNVNALLLGDSALYLCASSLLDNYEQYFGPGTRLTVT.

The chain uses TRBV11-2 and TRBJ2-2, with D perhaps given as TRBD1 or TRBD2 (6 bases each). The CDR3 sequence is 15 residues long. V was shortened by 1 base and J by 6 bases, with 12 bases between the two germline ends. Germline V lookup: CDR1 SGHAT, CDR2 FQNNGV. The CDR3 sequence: CASSLARGRAGELFF. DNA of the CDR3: TGTGCCAGCAGCTTAGCTCGGGGGCGCGCCGGGGAGCTGTTTTTT.

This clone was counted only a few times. The CDR3 DNA reads as TGTGCCAGCTTCGGGACAGGGACATCCTCTGGAAACACCATATATTTT. This encodes CASFGTGTSSGNTIYF. V is TRBV28 and J is TRBJ1-3; 9 bases agree with TRBD1. The germline V gene has CDR1 MDHEN and CDR2 SYDVKM. The CDR3 totals 16 residues. V shed 8 bases, J shed 0 bases, and the junction held 8 bases outside the gene matches.

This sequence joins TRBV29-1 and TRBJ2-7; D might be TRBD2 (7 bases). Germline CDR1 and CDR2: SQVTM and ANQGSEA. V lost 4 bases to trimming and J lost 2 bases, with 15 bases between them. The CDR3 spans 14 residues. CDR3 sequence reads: CSVGAGARAYEQYF. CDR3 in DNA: TGCAGCGTTGGGGCGGGGGCGCGAGCCTACGAGCAGTACTTC.

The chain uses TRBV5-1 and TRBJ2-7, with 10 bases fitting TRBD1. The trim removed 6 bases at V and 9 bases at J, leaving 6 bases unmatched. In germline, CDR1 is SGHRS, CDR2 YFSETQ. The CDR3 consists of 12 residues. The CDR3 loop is CASKGTGVGQYF. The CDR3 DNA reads TGCGCCAGCAAGGGGACAGGGGTGGGGCAGTACTTC.

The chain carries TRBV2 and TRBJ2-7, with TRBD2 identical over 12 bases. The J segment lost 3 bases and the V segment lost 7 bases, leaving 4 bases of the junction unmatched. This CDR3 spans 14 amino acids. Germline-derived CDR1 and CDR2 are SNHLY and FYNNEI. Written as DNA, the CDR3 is TGTGCCAGCACCGGACTAGCGGGATTCTACGAGCAGTACTTC. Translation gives CASTGLAGFYEQYF.

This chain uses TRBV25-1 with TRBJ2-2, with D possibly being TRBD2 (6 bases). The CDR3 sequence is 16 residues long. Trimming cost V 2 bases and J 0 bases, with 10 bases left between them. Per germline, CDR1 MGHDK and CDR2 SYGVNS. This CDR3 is CASSEPGGSNTGELFF. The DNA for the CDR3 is TGTGCCAGCAGTGAACCCGGGGGATCGAACACCGGGGAGCTGTTTTTT.

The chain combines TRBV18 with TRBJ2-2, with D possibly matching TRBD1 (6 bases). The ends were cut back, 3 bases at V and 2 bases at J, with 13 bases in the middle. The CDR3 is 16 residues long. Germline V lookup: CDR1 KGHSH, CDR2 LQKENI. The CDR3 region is CASSPYLGTNTGELFF. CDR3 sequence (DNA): TGTGCCAGCTCACCTTACCTCGGGACAAACACCGGGGAGCTGTTTTTT.

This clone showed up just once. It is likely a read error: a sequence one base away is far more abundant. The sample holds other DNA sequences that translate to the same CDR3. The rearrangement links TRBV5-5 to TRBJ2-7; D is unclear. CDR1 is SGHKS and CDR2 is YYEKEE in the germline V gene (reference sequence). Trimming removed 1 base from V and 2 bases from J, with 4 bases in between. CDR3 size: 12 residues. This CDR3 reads CASSLSAYEQYF. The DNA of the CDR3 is TGTGCCAGCAGCTTGAGCGCCTACGAGCAGTACTTC.

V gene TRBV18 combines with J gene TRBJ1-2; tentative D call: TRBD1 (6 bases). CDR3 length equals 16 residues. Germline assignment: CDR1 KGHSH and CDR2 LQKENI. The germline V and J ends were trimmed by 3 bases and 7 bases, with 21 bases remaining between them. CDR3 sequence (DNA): TGTGCCAGCTCACCTGGGGGGGCTCTCCTTAACGGTGGCTACACCTTC. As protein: CASSPGGALLNGGYTF.

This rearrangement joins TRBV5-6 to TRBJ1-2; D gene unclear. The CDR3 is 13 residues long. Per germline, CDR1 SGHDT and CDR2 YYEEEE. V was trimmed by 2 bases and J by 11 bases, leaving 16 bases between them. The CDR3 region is CASSFELTGRYTF. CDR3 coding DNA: TGTGCCAGCAGCTTCGAATTGACGGGCCGGTACACCTTC. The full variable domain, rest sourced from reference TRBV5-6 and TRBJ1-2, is DAGVTQSPTHLIKTRGQQVTLRCSPKSGHDTVSWYQQALGQGPQFIFQYYEEEERQRGNFPDRFSGHQFPNYSSELNVNALLLGDSALYLCASSFELTGRYTFGSGTRLTVV.